This T cell receptor (beta chain) was sequenced in a study of blood T cell repertoires in COVID-19. The wider study: Donors in the United States, Italy and Spain gave samples during acute or convalescent COVID-19.

Germline V gene lookup returns CDR1 SGHNT and CDR2 YYREEE (reference sequence). CDR3 length: 16 amino acids. The junction had 18 bases not matched to a gene; V was cut back by 4 bases and J by 12 bases. The data were produced by immunoSEQ multiplex PCR, yet TCRdb's version contains in-frame clones alone and is incomplete. The repertoire has 75,000 to 95,000 clones, around 87% of them found once; the top ten carry under 1.2%. The clonotype comes from a human donor in a cohort sampled during active COVID-19. The V call is TRBV5-4, the J call TRBJ2-1, with 8 bases matching TRBD2. Sequencing used peripheral blood. The CDR3 is CASSVEGLAGGRGQFF. Written as DNA, the CDR3 is TGTGCCAGCAGCGTTGAGGGGCTAGCGGGTGGTCGCGGGCAGTTCTTC.